Each of the 13 T cell receptor beta chains below was sequenced from the same sample in a study of cytomegalovirus exposure and HLA in healthy donors. The PCR ran on 60 Vbeta and 13 Jbeta primers. Some clones are missing from TCRdb's copy, which holds only in-frame ones; the method was immunoSEQ multiplex PCR. This table lists tens of thousands of clones. The sample taken for sequencing was PBMCs. Receptors were obtained from a man in his forties or fifties in good health and CMV-seropositive.

This chain uses TRBV7-2 with TRBJ2-7; TRBD1 matches at 8 bases. V lost 2 bases and J lost 4; bases outside the gene matches: 16. The germline gives CDR1 SGHTA, CDR2 FQGNSA. The CDR3 contains 18 residues. The CDR3 DNA sequence: TGTGCCAGCAGCTTATTCTCATTCGCGACAGGGGCCGGTTACGAGCAGTACTTC. It codes for CASSLFSFATGAGYEQYF.

The V and J genes are TRBV2 and TRBJ1-1; D is ambiguous. Germline V gene data show CDR1 as SNHLY and CDR2 as FYNNEI. Trimming removed 5 bases at V and 1 base at J, with 5 bases between. This CDR3 contains 12 residues. CDR3 protein: CASSFRNTEAFF. As DNA, the CDR3 is TGTGCCAGCAGTTTTAGGAACACTGAAGCTTTCTTT.

The rearrangement uses TRBV7-2 and TRBJ1-5; tentatively, D is TRBD1 (6 bases). The CDR3 is 13 residues long. The germline CDR1 and CDR2 sequences are SGHTA and FQGNSA. V was clipped by 1 base and J by 7 bases, with 8 bases between them. The CDR3 sequence is CASSLGDKQPQHF. CDR3 sequence (DNA): TGTGCCAGCAGCTTAGGGGACAAGCAGCCCCAGCATTTT.

The DNA for the CDR3 is TGCAGCGTTGACGACTACAACACAGATACGCAGTATTTT. It encodes CSVDDYNTDTQYF. This chain joins TRBV29-1 and TRBJ2-3, with a tentative D call TRBD2 (5 bases). Germline V CDR1 and CDR2: SQVTM, ANQGSEA. The ends were cut back, 3 bases at V and 2 bases at J, with 9 bases in the middle. The CDR3 consists of 13 residues.

The chain employs TRBV10-3 and TRBJ1-2; D is perhaps TRBD1 (6 bases). CDR3 length equals 14 residues. Germline V lookup: CDR1 ENHRY, CDR2 SYGVKD. V lost 3 bases, J lost 5 bases, and 13 bases lay in between. CDR3 residues: CAISDGSRGYGYTF. CDR3 DNA sequence: TGTGCCATCAGTGACGGGTCCAGGGGATATGGCTACACCTTC.

The chain recombines TRBV19 with TRBJ2-1, with TRBD2 matching 9 bases. V was pared by 0 bases and J by 6 bases, with 3 bases of the junction left unmatched. There are 15 residues in the CDR3. The germline CDR1 and CDR2 sequences are LNHDA and SQIVND (reference sequence). The CDR3 DNA reads TGTGCCAGTAGTATAGATCATAGCGGGAGCAATGAGCAGTTCTTC. Translation: CASSIDHSGSNEQFF.

This sequence joins TRBV4-3 and TRBJ1-2, with D maybe TRBD1 (5 bases). CDR1 LGHNA and CDR2 YSLEER come from the germline V gene. Trimming removed 0 bases from V and 2 bases from J, with 16 bases in between. The CDR3 sequence is 17 residues long. This CDR3 reads CASSQDVGGAMNYGYTF. Written as DNA, the CDR3 is TGCGCCAGCAGCCAAGATGTAGGAGGGGCCATGAACTATGGCTACACCTTC.

V is TRBV4-1 and J is TRBJ2-1; TRBD2 agrees at 7 bases. Trimming at V came to 4 bases and at J to 0 bases, leaving 9 bases not matched to a gene. CDR3 length equals 17 residues. Per the germline V gene, CDR1 is MGHRA and CDR2 is YSYEKL. This CDR3 is CASSRREERISYNEQFF. As DNA, the CDR3 is TGCGCCAGCAGCCGCCGGGAGGAGCGGATCTCCTACAATGAGCAGTTCTTC.

The chain carries TRBV11-3 and TRBJ1-1, with D unresolved. CDR3 length equals 11 residues. Germline V gene data show CDR1 as SGHNT and CDR2 as YENEEA. V was pared by 5 bases and J by 8 bases, with 9 bases between. CDR3 sequence: CASSAQREAFF. The CDR3 bases are TGTGCCAGCAGCGCCCAGCGCGAAGCTTTCTTT.

The V and J genes are TRBV27 and TRBJ1-2; D possibly corresponds to TRBD1 (5 bases). The V gene lost 1 base and the J gene lost 7 bases, with 13 bases spanning the gap. Germline V gene lookup returns CDR1 MNHEY and CDR2 SMNVEV (reference sequence). This CDR3 spans 14 amino acids. In DNA, the CDR3 is TGTGCCAGCAGTTTATTCTCAGCCGGGGGTGGCTACACCTTC. Translated: CASSLFSAGGGYTF.

The chain recombines TRBV9 with TRBJ2-1; weak D call: TRBD2 (6 bases). This CDR3 contains 13 residues. The germline gives CDR1 SGDLS, CDR2 YYNGEE. Trimming removed 7 bases at V and 7 bases at J, with 15 bases between. The CDR3 loop is CASAGGSGNEQFF. CDR3 nucleotides: TGTGCCAGCGCTGGAGGGTCCGGGAATGAGCAGTTCTTC. Filled out from reference TRBV9 and TRBJ2-1, the complete variable domain reads DSGVTQTPKHLITATGQRVTLRCSPRSGDLSVYWYQQSLDQGLQFLIQYYNGEERAKGNILERFSAQQFPDLHSELNLSSLELGDSALYFCASAGGSGNEQFFGPGTRLTVL.

The J gene is TRBJ2-2, the V gene TRBV29-1; 8 positions agree with TRBD1. CDR1 is SQVTM, CDR2 ANQGSEA, per germline. With 1 base clipped from V and 6 bases from J, the junction kept 1 base outside the gene matches. This CDR3 contains 13 residues. CDR3 residues: CSVEGTGSGELFF. The CDR3 nucleotides read TGCAGCGTTGAAGGGACAGGGTCCGGGGAGCTGTTTTTT.

The genes are TRBV14 and TRBJ2-1, with TRBD2 matching over 10 bases. The CDR3 has 13 residues. The junction had 5 bases not matched to a gene; V was cut back by 5 bases and J by 10 bases. Germline V gene lookup returns CDR1 SGHDN and CDR2 FVKESK. The CDR3 loop reads CASSVTSGREQFF. DNA for the CDR3: TGTGCCAGCAGCGTGACTAGCGGGCGGGAGCAGTTCTTC. Looking up the rest from reference TRBV14 and TRBJ2-1 gives the full variable domain: EAGVTQFPSHSVIEKGQTVTLRCDPISGHDNLYWYRRVMGKEIKFLLHFVKESKQDESGMPNNRFLAERTGGTYSTLKVQPAELEDSGVYFCASSVTSGREQFFGPGTRLTVL.